This T cell receptor (beta chain) came from a study of beta chain features in type 1 diabetes. Findings of the study overall: People with Type 1 diabetes carried modestly yet significantly shorter TCRB CDR3s in all four CD4+ subsets.

What was sequenced were expressed TCRB transcripts, since all of the isolated RNA had been reverse transcribed. Assay: immunoSEQ multiplex PCR; the TCRdb copy retains only in-frame clones and omits some. Of more than 550,000 clones in the sample, around 15% were seen once. This CDR3 is built from 16 residues. CDR1 is SGHTA and CDR2 is FQGNSA in the germline V gene. The V end was cut by 1 base, the J end by 5 bases, with 17 bases between. There are a few counts of this clone. The antigen is not known. Sequenced: naive CD4+ T cells from blood. This sequence joins TRBV7-2 and TRBJ1-1; D uncertain. The clonotype originates from a man between 18 and 29 years old with type 1 diabetes. DNA for the CDR3: TGTGCCAGCAGCTTAGAATGGGGTCGTTTTGGGACTGAAGCTTTCTTT. This codes for CASSLEWGRFGTEAFF.